These 31 T cell receptor beta chains originate from one sample sequenced in a study of blood T cell repertoires in COVID-19. Only in-frame clones appear in the TCRdb table, and some are missing; sequencing was by immunoSEQ multiplex PCR. The profile covers 260,000 or so clones, with about four fifths appearing a single time and less than 4% taken by the ten largest. Sequenced sample: PBMCs or T cells enriched from blood (not recorded which). The origin of the receptors is a woman between 35 and 50 years old who had been exposed to COVID-19.

This chain joins TRBV5-1 and TRBJ1-2; 10 bases match TRBD1. Trimming at V came to 4 bases and at J to 2 bases, leaving 8 bases not matched to a gene. In germline, CDR1 is SGHRS, CDR2 YFSETQ. The CDR3 sequence is 16 residues long. The CDR3 sequence: CASSKTGTGVNYGYTF. CDR3 nucleotides: TGCGCCAGCAGCAAAACCGGGACAGGGGTCAACTATGGCTACACCTTC.

This chain connects TRBV7-9 to TRBJ1-5, with D perhaps matching TRBD1 (6 bases). Germline values: CDR1 SEHNR, CDR2 FQNEAQ (reference sequence). The V and J ends lost 1 base and 4 bases respectively, with 20 bases between them. The CDR3 sequence is 18 residues long. The CDR3, as DNA: TGTGCCAGCAGCTTAGTTAATATAGGACAGAGCCCGAATCAGCCCCAGCATTTT. This encodes CASSLVNIGQSPNQPQHF.

This chain uses TRBV7-8 with TRBJ1-5; the D gene is possibly TRBD1 (5 bases). The CDR3 consists of 16 residues. V dropped 5 bases and J dropped 0 bases, with 14 bases sitting between them. Germline V gives CDR1 SGHVS, CDR2 FQNEAQ. In nucleotides, the CDR3 is TGTGCCAGCAGCCTCAGGGAAGGCTATAGCAATCAGCCCCAGCATTTT. This translates into CASSLREGYSNQPQHF.

V usage is TRBV7-2 and J usage is TRBJ2-3; D possibly corresponds to TRBD1 (5 bases). The CDR3 has 14 residues. Germline CDR1 and CDR2: SGHTA and FQGNSA. Trimming took 2 bases from V and 6 from J, leaving 12 bases between them. CDR3 sequence: CASSLIQGSDTQYF. CDR3 DNA sequence: TGTGCCAGCAGCTTAATTCAGGGATCGGATACGCAGTATTTT.

This chain links TRBV5-6 with TRBJ2-3, with 7 bases matching TRBD2. This CDR3 spans 15 amino acids. Germline loops: CDR1 SGHDT, CDR2 YYEEEE. The trim removed 3 bases at V and 0 bases at J, leaving 4 bases unmatched. CDR3 sequence (DNA): TGTGCCAGCAGCTGGTTCGGGGGGAGCACAGATACGCAGTATTTT. Its translation: CASSWFGGSTDTQYF. Looking up the rest from reference TRBV5-6 and TRBJ2-3 gives the full variable domain: DAGVTQSPTHLIKTRGQQVTLRCSPKSGHDTVSWYQQALGQGPQFIFQYYEEEERQRGNFPDRFSGHQFPNYSSELNVNALLLGDSALYLCASSWFGGSTDTQYFGPGTRLTVL.

A single count supports this clone. The V call is TRBV3-1 (or the pseudogene TRBV3-2), the J call TRBJ1-5; 12 bases are a match to TRBD1. Germline assignment: CDR1 LGHDT and CDR2 YNNKEL (reference sequence). CDR3 length: 15 amino acids. V gave up 4 bases and J gave up 7 bases; unmatched junction bases: 5. The CDR3 here is CASSPGQGAGQPQHF. In DNA, the CDR3 is TGTGCCAGCAGCCCGGGACAGGGGGCAGGCCAGCCCCAGCATTTT.

This clone occurred a few times. The chain links TRBV4-3 to TRBJ1-1, with D possibly matching TRBD1 (5 bases). The V gene's germline CDR1 is LGHNA and CDR2 YSLEER. CDR3 size: 15 residues. V shed 0 bases and J shed 0 bases, with 8 bases lying between them. The CDR3 spells CASSQDGHMNTEAFF. DNA for the CDR3: TGCGCCAGCAGCCAAGATGGACACATGAACACTGAAGCTTTCTTT.

The rearrangement uses TRBV6-4 and TRBJ1-1; no definite D call. Germline V gene sequence: CDR1 MRHNA, CDR2 SNTAGT. This CDR3 contains 15 residues. V was pared by 7 bases and J by 1 base, with 16 bases between. Here the CDR3 reads CASTPRSQTNTEAFF. For the CDR3, the DNA is TGTGCCAGCACCCCAAGGAGTCAGACGAACACTGAAGCTTTCTTT.

The genes are TRBV18 and TRBJ1-4; tentatively, D is TRBD1 (6 bases). The V gene's germline CDR1 is KGHSH and CDR2 LQKENI. This CDR3 has 14 amino acids. Trimming shortened V by 2 bases and J by 8 bases, and 12 bases separated the two germline ends. The CDR3 DNA follows: TGTGCCAGCTCACCAGACAGGATCGGAGAAAAACTGTTTTTT. This gives the protein CASSPDRIGEKLFF.

This clone was found once. CDR3 sequence: CASSSSALRGEKLFF. The CDR3 DNA is TGTGCCAGCAGCTCCTCGGCCCTAAGAGGGGAAAAACTGTTTTTT. The chain recombines TRBV5-4 with TRBJ1-4, with D unresolved. Germline-derived CDR1 and CDR2 are SGHNT and YYREEE (reference sequence). V was trimmed by 3 bases and J by 8 bases, leaving 17 bases between them. The CDR3 runs to 15 residues.

CDR3 in DNA: TGTGCCAGCAGCATCCGGGACAGGGCGAATGGCTACACCTTC. Translated: CASSIRDRANGYTF. This chain uses TRBV5-4 with TRBJ1-2, with 9 nucleotides matching TRBD1. CDR3 length: 14 residues. V was pared by 4 bases and J by 6 bases, with 7 bases of the junction left unmatched. In germline, CDR1 is SGHNT, CDR2 YYREEE (reference sequence).

The chain has TRBV24-1 and TRBJ2-1, with a possible D match to TRBD2 (6 bases). CDR3 length equals 13 residues. Trimming removed 8 bases at V and 4 bases at J, with 11 bases between. The germline CDR1 and CDR2 sequences are KGHDR and SFDVKD. The CDR3 bases are TGTGCCACCAAGGACCGGGAGTACAATGAGCAGTTCTTC. This gives the protein CATKDREYNEQFF.

This clone was seen more than once but under ten times. The rearrangement uses TRBV6-2 or TRBV6-3 and TRBJ1-5; D is perhaps TRBD1 (5 bases). The germline gives CDR1 MNHEY, CDR2 SVGEGT. This CDR3 spans 16 amino acids. V was cut by 5 bases and J by 0 bases, with 14 bases left in between. This CDR3 is CASSALTENSNQPQHF. The CDR3 nucleotides read TGTGCCAGCAGTGCATTGACAGAGAATAGCAATCAGCCCCAGCATTTT.

The J gene is TRBJ1-3, the V gene TRBV6-1, with 7 bases that match TRBD1. V shed 3 bases, J shed 11 bases, and the junction held 10 bases outside the gene matches. Germline values: CDR1 MNHNS, CDR2 SASEGT. CDR3 length equals 14 residues. The CDR3 DNA follows: TGTGCCAGCAGTGAGTCGACACAGGGGATATCCATATATTTT. Amino acids: CASSESTQGISIYF.

There are a few counts of this clone. This rearrangement joins TRBV5-1 to TRBJ1-6; 10 bases match TRBD1. The CDR3 consists of 19 residues. J lost 0 bases, V lost 0 bases, and 6 bases had no gene match. The germline V gene encodes CDR1 SGHRS and CDR2 YFSETQ. DNA of the CDR3: TGCGCCAGCAGCTTGGCCGGACAGGGGGGTAGCTCCTATAATTCACCCCTCCACTTT. Residues: CASSLAGQGGSSYNSPLHF. The full variable domain, its missing parts supplied by reference TRBV5-1 and TRBJ1-6, is KAGVTQTPRYLIKTRGQQVTLSCSPISGHRSVSWYQQTPGQGLQFLFEYFSETQRNKGNFPGRFSGRQFSNSRSEMNVSTLELGDSALYLCASSLAGQGGSSYNSPLHFGNGTRLTVT.

V is TRBV27 and J is TRBJ2-2; 9 nucleotides match TRBD2. Per germline, CDR1 MNHEY and CDR2 SMNVEV (reference sequence). The V gene end was trimmed by 0 bases and the J gene end by 7 bases; junction bases not matched to a gene: 6. This CDR3 contains 16 residues. The CDR3 is CASSLSPSGGNGELFF. In nucleotides, the CDR3 is TGTGCCAGCAGTTTATCGCCCAGCGGGGGGAACGGGGAGCTGTTTTTT.

The rearrangement uses TRBV5-1 and TRBJ1-4; 9 bases agree with TRBD1. V trimming: 2 bases; J trimming: 5 bases; junction bases outside the gene matches: 10. The V gene's germline CDR1 is SGHRS and CDR2 YFSETQ. This CDR3 is 17 amino acids long. The CDR3 loop reads CASSFVSGTGKNEKLFF. CDR3 bases: TGCGCCAGCAGCTTTGTGTCCGGGACAGGGAAAAATGAAAAACTGTTTTTT.

The chain links TRBV7-2 to TRBJ2-7; D possibly corresponds to TRBD2 (6 bases). The CDR3 spans 12 residues. Germline CDR1 reads SGHTA; CDR2 reads FQGNSA. V was cut by 5 bases and J by 3 bases, with 8 bases left in between. The CDR3 DNA is TGTGCCAGCAGCCCCGGGGGCTACGAGCAGTACTTC. Translation gives CASSPGGYEQYF. Complete variable domain (other parts from reference TRBV7-2 and TRBJ2-7): GAGVSQSPSNKVTEKGKDVELRCDPISGHTALYWYRQSLGQGLEFLIYFQGNSAPDKSGLPSDRFSAERTGGSVSTLTIQRTQQEDSAVYLCASSPGGYEQYFGPGTRLTVT.

The chain employs TRBV3-1 (or the pseudogene TRBV3-2) and TRBJ1-6; 7 bases are shared with TRBD1. Germline lookup yields CDR1 LGHDT and CDR2 YNNKEL (reference sequence). The CDR3 spans 12 residues. The ends lost 0 bases at V and 19 bases at J; junction bases unmatched: 6. The CDR3 spells CASSQDYRGLHF. The CDR3 coding sequence is TGTGCCAGCAGCCAAGATTACAGGGGACTGCACTTT.

V and J are TRBV30 and TRBJ2-7, with D perhaps matching TRBD2 (5 bases). Trimming shortened V by 2 bases and J by 7 bases, and 15 bases separated the two germline ends. Germline CDR1 is GTSNPN and CDR2 is SVGIG (reference sequence). The CDR3 totals 13 residues. The CDR3 DNA reads as TGTGCCTGGAGTCGGGGTGATGTACGGGAGCAGTACTTC. This encodes CAWSRGDVREQYF.

The chain is built from TRBV3-1 (or the pseudogene TRBV3-2) and TRBJ2-7; 10 positions match TRBD2. The CDR3 loop spans 17 amino acids. CDR1 LGHDT and CDR2 YNNKEL come from the germline V gene (reference sequence). V shed 0 bases and J 1 base; nucleotides not matched to a gene: 6. CDR3 sequence reads: CASSQDFRTSGSYEQYF. CDR3 in DNA: TGTGCCAGCAGCCAAGACTTCCGGACTAGCGGATCCTACGAGCAGTACTTC.

V gene TRBV7-8 combines with J gene TRBJ1-2; D unresolved. Trimming took 5 bases from V and 4 from J, leaving 14 bases between them. Germline V gene data show CDR1 as SGHVS and CDR2 as FQNEAQ. The CDR3 loop spans 14 amino acids. Here the CDR3 DNA reads TGTGCCAGCAGCCCACTAGTCTTGAGCTATGGCTACACCTTC. Amino acid sequence: CASSPLVLSYGYTF.

The chain recombines TRBV18 with TRBJ1-2, with TRBD1 identical over 8 bases. There are 18 residues in the CDR3. CDR1 and CDR2 (germline): KGHSH, LQKENI. V shed 3 bases, J shed 8 bases, and the junction held 20 bases outside the gene matches. CDR3 residues: CASSPRGQALQVPHGYTF. The DNA of the CDR3 is TGTGCCAGCTCACCGCGGGGACAGGCACTCCAGGTTCCCCACGGCTACACCTTC.

The gene calls are TRBV28 and TRBJ1-2; 8 nucleotides match TRBD1. The CDR3 has 15 amino acids. CDR1 is MDHEN and CDR2 is SYDVKM in the germline V gene. V lost 3 bases and J lost 4; bases outside the gene matches: 7. The DNA for the CDR3 is TGTGCCAGCAGTTTCCGGGACAGGTGGGCCTATGGCTACACCTTC. Translated: CASSFRDRWAYGYTF.

This clone was counted ten times or more. V and J are TRBV24-1 and TRBJ1-2; 9 bases align to TRBD1. From germline, CDR1 is KGHDR and CDR2 SFDVKD. J lost 8 bases, V lost 2 bases, and 11 bases had no gene match. This CDR3 has 16 residues. The CDR3 coding sequence is TGTGCCACCAGTGATTCCCTGGGACAGGGATTAGGAGGCTACACCTTC. Protein: CATSDSLGQGLGGYTF.

In its sample, this clone was seen a few times. J is TRBJ2-5 and V is TRBV7-2; TRBD2 aligns across 7 bases. Per germline, CDR1 SGHTA and CDR2 FQGNSA. The CDR3 extends over 15 amino acids. V gave up 3 bases and J gave up 3 bases; unmatched junction bases: 7. The CDR3 region is CASSFAVLAEETQYF. The CDR3 DNA is TGTGCCAGCAGCTTCGCGGTCCTAGCGGAAGAGACCCAGTACTTC.

The genes are TRBV18 and TRBJ1-2; D unclear. The germline V gene encodes CDR1 KGHSH and CDR2 LQKENI. The CDR3 has 14 residues. V was pared by 6 bases and J by 0 bases, with 11 bases between. DNA of the CDR3: TGTGCCAGCTCCCCTGAGAAAGCTAACTATGGCTACACCTTC. It translates to CASSPEKANYGYTF. The full variable domain, rest sourced from reference TRBV18 and TRBJ1-2, is NAGVMQNPRHLVRRRGQEARLRCSPMKGHSHVYWYRQLPEEGLKFMVYLQKENIIDESGMPKERFSAEFPKEGPSILRIQQVVRGDSAAYFCASSPEKANYGYTFGSGTRLTVV.

This chain joins TRBV5-1 and TRBJ1-2; 8 bases line up with TRBD1. V lost 0 bases to trimming and J lost 4 bases; unmatched junction nucleotides: 5. Looked up from germline, CDR1 is SGHRS and CDR2 is YFSETQ. The CDR3 contains 15 residues. As DNA, the CDR3 is TGCGCCAGCAGCTTGGGACAGGGGACTGGCTATGGCTACACCTTC. This translates into CASSLGQGTGYGYTF. The whole variable domain, remainder taken from reference TRBV5-1 and TRBJ1-2, is KAGVTQTPRYLIKTRGQQVTLSCSPISGHRSVSWYQQTPGQGLQFLFEYFSETQRNKGNFPGRFSGRQFSNSRSEMNVSTLELGDSALYLCASSLGQGTGYGYTFGSGTRLTVV.

This clone was observed a single time. The rearrangement joins TRBV2 to TRBJ1-1; D not certain. The V gene's germline CDR1 is SNHLY and CDR2 FYNNEI. The CDR3 is 13 amino acids. Trimming removed 3 bases from V and 2 bases from J, with 7 bases in between. The CDR3 bases are TGTGCCAGCAGTGACAGATATAACACTGAAGCTTTCTTT. Protein product: CASSDRYNTEAFF.

The chain combines TRBV6-5 with TRBJ1-3; 7 bases match TRBD1. Trimming at V came to 7 bases and at J to 3 bases, leaving 9 bases not matched to a gene. Germline values: CDR1 MNHEY, CDR2 SVGAGI. This CDR3 is built from 15 residues. The CDR3 protein is CASTQTGFGGNTIYF. The DNA of the CDR3 is TGTGCCAGCACTCAGACAGGGTTCGGTGGAAACACCATATATTTT.

This sequence joins TRBV27 and TRBJ1-3; the D is unclear. The CDR3 covers 14 residues. Trimming pared 0 bases from V and 4 bases from J, leaving 7 bases between. The germline V gene encodes CDR1 MNHEY and CDR2 SMNVEV (reference sequence). The CDR3 coding sequence is TGTGCCAGCAGTTTATCTTTCGGGGGAAACACCATATATTTT. It translates to CASSLSFGGNTIYF.